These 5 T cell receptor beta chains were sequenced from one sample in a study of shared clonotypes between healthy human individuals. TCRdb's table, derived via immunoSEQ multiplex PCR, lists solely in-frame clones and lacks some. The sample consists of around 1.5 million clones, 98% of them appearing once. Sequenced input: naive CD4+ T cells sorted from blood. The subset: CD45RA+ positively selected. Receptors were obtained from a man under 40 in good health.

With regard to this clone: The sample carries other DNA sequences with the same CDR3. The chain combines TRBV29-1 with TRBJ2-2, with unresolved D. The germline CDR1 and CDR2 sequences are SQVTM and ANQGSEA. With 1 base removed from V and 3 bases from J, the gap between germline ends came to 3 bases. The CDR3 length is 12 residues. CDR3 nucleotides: TGCAGCGTTGAAGGGTACACCGGGGAGCTGTTTTTT. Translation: CSVEGYTGELFF.

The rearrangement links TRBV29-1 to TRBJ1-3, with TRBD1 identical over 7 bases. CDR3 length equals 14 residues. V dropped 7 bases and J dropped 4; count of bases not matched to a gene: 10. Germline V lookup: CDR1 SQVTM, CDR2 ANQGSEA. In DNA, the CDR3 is TGCAGCGCCAGTCCGACAGGGACCGGAAACACCATATATTTT. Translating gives CSASPTGTGNTIYF.

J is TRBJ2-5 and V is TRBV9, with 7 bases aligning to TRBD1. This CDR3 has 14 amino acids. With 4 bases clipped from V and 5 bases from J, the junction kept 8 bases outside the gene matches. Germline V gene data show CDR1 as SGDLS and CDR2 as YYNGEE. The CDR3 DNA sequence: TGTGCCAGCAGCATAGGGGGCGCGGGTGAGACCCAGTACTTC. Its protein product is CASSIGGAGETQYF.

CDR3 sequence reads: CASSLNIAGTQYF. The CDR3 bases are TGCGCCAGCAGCTTGAACATAGCGGGTACGCAGTATTTT. The V call is TRBV5-1, the J call TRBJ2-3, with TRBD2 identical over 7 bases. This CDR3 contains 13 residues. Germline CDR1 SGHRS, CDR2 YFSETQ. Losses at the gene ends were 1 base for V and 8 bases for J; bases not matched to a gene: 4.

CDR3 in amino acids: CASSFTLAGYGEDTEAFF. DNA of the CDR3: TGTGCCAGCAGCTTTACACTAGCGGGATACGGGGAGGACACTGAAGCTTTCTTT. The chain is built from TRBV7-9 and TRBJ1-1, with D unresolved. This CDR3 region has 18 residues. Trimming stripped 3 bases from V and 3 bases from J, with 23 bases between. CDR1 and CDR2 (germline): SEHNR, FQNEAQ (reference sequence).